This T cell receptor beta chain emerged from a study of shared clonotypes between healthy human individuals. This CDR3 is 17 amino acids long. Germline V gives CDR1 SGHTA, CDR2 FQGTGA. V was pared by 7 bases and J by 4 bases, with 25 bases between. Naive CD8 populations comprised CD45RO-negative cells positively selected for CCR7, excluding terminally differentiated effector memory CD45RA+ cells. Some clones are missing from TCRdb's copy, which holds only in-frame ones; the method was immunoSEQ multiplex PCR. The profile covers about 2.2 million clones, with around 93% appearing a single time and around 1.8% taken by the ten largest.

V usage is TRBV7-3 and J usage is TRBJ1-1; possible D gene TRBD1, 5 bases. The clonotype originates from a man in his late teens or twenties in good health. Some clones in this sample may be carry-over from other donors' samples. The sequencing input was naive CD8+ T cells from PBMCs. CDR3 in DNA: TGTGCCAGCACCCTTAGAGCGAGGGCAGGGAAGACCACTGAAGCTTTCTTT. Translated, it gives CASTLRARAGKTTEAFF.